These 12 T cell receptor beta chains share one sample of origin, sequenced in a study of cytomegalovirus exposure and HLA in healthy donors. TCRdb's table, derived via immunoSEQ multiplex PCR, lists solely in-frame clones and lacks some. The sample lists some 250,000 clones; around 89% were seen once. The sequencing input was PBMCs. These receptors were collected from a woman under 30 in good health and CMV-seronegative.

J is TRBJ2-3 and V is TRBV19, with a tentative D call TRBD2 (5 bases). The V and J ends lost 3 bases and 3 bases respectively, with 10 bases between them. CDR3 size: 14 residues. Germline values: CDR1 LNHDA, CDR2 SQIVND (reference sequence). CDR3 sequence: CASSISSYTDTQYF. The CDR3 nucleotides are TGTGCCAGTAGTATTTCTAGCTATACAGATACGCAGTATTTT.

CDR3 in DNA: TGTGCCAGCAGCTACAGGACGGGTGGAGCTCTTACCGGGGAGCTGTTTTTT. Translation: CASSYRTGGALTGELFF. This chain joins TRBV7-9 and TRBJ2-2, with D maybe TRBD1 (5 bases). Per germline, CDR1 SEHNR and CDR2 FQNEAQ (reference sequence). The V and J ends lost 4 bases and 5 bases respectively, with 20 bases between them. The CDR3 is made up of 17 amino acids.

The chain recombines TRBV7-9 with TRBJ1-1, with 8 bases matching TRBD1. Trimming at V came to 3 bases and at J to 5 bases, leaving 8 bases not matched to a gene. The CDR3 has 15 amino acids. Germline V gene data show CDR1 as SEHNR and CDR2 as FQNEAQ (reference sequence). This CDR3 reads CASSFGQGEETEAFF. CDR3 in DNA: TGTGCCAGCAGCTTTGGACAGGGAGAGGAAACTGAAGCTTTCTTT.

The genes are TRBV5-1 and TRBJ1-2, with a weak D call TRBD1 (5 bases). Germline lookup yields CDR1 SGHRS and CDR2 YFSETQ. The CDR3 runs 13 residues. With 0 bases removed from V and 6 bases from J, the gap between germline ends came to 9 bases. CDR3 DNA: TGCGCCAGCAGCTTGGAGGAGGGGAATGGCTACACCTTC. Residues: CASSLEEGNGYTF.

The chain joins TRBV19 to TRBJ2-5, with TRBD1 matching over 9 bases. This CDR3 is 15 amino acids long. V lost 4 bases, J lost 2 bases, and 5 bases stayed unmatched. Germline lookup yields CDR1 LNHDA and CDR2 SQIVND (reference sequence). The CDR3 DNA follows: TGTGCCAGTAGTAGGATGGGACAGGGTCAAGAGACCCAGTACTTC. As protein: CASSRMGQGQETQYF.

The chain has TRBV27 and TRBJ1-6; TRBD1 matches 7 bases. The germline CDR1 and CDR2 sequences are MNHEY and SMNVEV (reference sequence). This CDR3 has 16 amino acids. Germline trimming cut 4 bases from V and 7 bases from J; bases unmatched to any gene: 10. In nucleotides, the CDR3 is TGTGCCAGCAGTTACAATAGGGGACAGCTAAATTCACCCCTCCACTTT. Its translation is CASSYNRGQLNSPLHF.

V usage is TRBV14 and J usage is TRBJ1-3; TRBD1 might be the D (5 bases). Germline lookup yields CDR1 SGHDN and CDR2 FVKESK. The CDR3 length is 16 residues. The V gene lost 2 bases and the J gene lost 3 bases, with 14 bases spanning the gap. As DNA, the CDR3 is TGTGCCAGCAGCCAAATGGGAACAGGTCATGGAAACACCATATATTTT. Amino acids: CASSQMGTGHGNTIYF.

V gene TRBV7-6 combines with J gene TRBJ2-1, with TRBD2 matching 11 bases. Germline V CDR1 and CDR2: SGHVS, FNYEAQ. V trimming: 5 bases; J trimming: 0 bases; junction bases outside the gene matches: 3. The CDR3 sequence is 16 residues long. The CDR3 spells CASSITSGGSYNEQFF. The CDR3 DNA reads TGTGCCAGCAGCATAACTAGCGGGGGCTCCTACAATGAGCAGTTCTTC.

V gene TRBV7-5 combines with J gene TRBJ1-1; TRBD1 is the table's D call, not checked against the DNA. TRBV7-5 counts as a pseudogene. CDR3 size: 14 residues. The CDR3 here is CVRSPGGSGTEAFF. The CDR3 nucleotides read TGTGTCAGAAGCCCAGGGGGGTCTGGAACTGAAGCTTTCTTT.

The CDR3: CAVSYRGYSNQPQHF. The CDR3 DNA reads as TGTGCCGTGTCATACAGGGGATATAGCAATCAGCCCCAGCATTTT. The genes are TRBV28 and TRBJ1-5; 7 bases match TRBD1. The length of the CDR3 is 15 residues. The trim removed 11 bases at V and 0 bases at J, leaving 10 bases unmatched. The germline CDR1 and CDR2 sequences are MDHEN and SYDVKM.

V gene TRBV9 combines with J gene TRBJ1-6, with a possible D match to TRBD1 (5 bases). CDR3 size: 16 residues. Germline values: CDR1 SGDLS, CDR2 YYNGEE. Trimming removed 3 bases at V and 7 bases at J, with 17 bases between. The DNA of the CDR3 is TGTGCCAGCAGCGCCGACCAGACAGACCAGAATTCACCCCTCCACTTT. Translating it yields CASSADQTDQNSPLHF. The full variable domain, completed using reference TRBV9 and TRBJ1-6, is DSGVTQTPKHLITATGQRVTLRCSPRSGDLSVYWYQQSLDQGLQFLIQYYNGEERAKGNILERFSAQQFPDLHSELNLSSLELGDSALYFCASSADQTDQNSPLHFGNGTRLTVT.

This clone was detected only a few times. CDR3 sequence: CASSPYTGNYGYTF. CDR3 bases: TGTGCCAGCAGTCCATACACAGGGAACTATGGCTACACCTTC. The V gene is TRBV2, the J gene TRBJ1-2; possibly TRBD1 for D (6 bases). Germline V CDR1 and CDR2: SNHLY, FYNNEI. V lost 5 bases and J 2 bases, leaving 12 bases between the germline ends. The CDR3 is 14 residues long.